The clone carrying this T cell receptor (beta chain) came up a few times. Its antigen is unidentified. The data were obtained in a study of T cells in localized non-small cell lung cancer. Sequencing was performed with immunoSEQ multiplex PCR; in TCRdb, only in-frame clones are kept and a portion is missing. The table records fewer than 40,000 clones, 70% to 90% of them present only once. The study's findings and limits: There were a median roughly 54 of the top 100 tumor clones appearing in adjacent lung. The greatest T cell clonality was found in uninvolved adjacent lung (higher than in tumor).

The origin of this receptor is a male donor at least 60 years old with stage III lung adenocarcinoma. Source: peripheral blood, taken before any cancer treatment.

The CDR3 bases are TGTGCCACCAGCAGAGATCCAGCGGGGGGCCAAGAGACCCAGTACTTC. Translated: CATSRDPAGGQETQYF. The gene calls are TRBV15 and TRBJ2-5; 9 bases are shared with TRBD2. The CDR3 spans 16 residues. Losses at the gene ends were 0 bases for V and 1 base for J; bases not matched to a gene: 3. CDR1 and CDR2 from the germline V gene are LNHNV and YYDKDF (reference sequence).